This T cell receptor (beta chain) was sequenced during a study of blood T cells in healthy people across ages. Study-wide findings and caveats: The authors considered diversity estimates from one million T cells to be underestimates.

For the second PCR, which ran for about 7 to 11 cycles, a sample-barcoded 5' primer and a J-beta primer mix were used. TCRdb re-called the 5' RACE reads through MiXCR, storing one row per CDR3 protein. The table has 650,000 to 800,000 distinct CDR3 sequences, about 42% seen once. Turning to this clonotype: Its specificity is unknown.

The study drew donors from healthy Caucasian individuals in Russia aged about 6 to 100. Drawn from each donor were approximately 9.5 milliliters of peripheral blood. Each sample had at least 6 million PBMCs isolated. Trimming cost V 6 bases and J 2 bases, with 8 bases left between them. Germline lookup yields CDR1 MNHEY and CDR2 SVGAGI. The CDR3 is made up of 14 amino acids. The sample taken for sequencing was blood. The rearrangement uses TRBV6-5 and TRBJ1-6; D gene ambiguous. The TCR originated in a man in his 60s in good health. The CDR3 nucleotides are TGTGCCAGCAGAGGGCAACCCTATAATTCACCCCTCCACTTT. It encodes CASRGQPYNSPLHF.